Given below is one TCR beta chain in context. This sample is drawn from a study of blood T cell repertoires in COVID-19. On the study more broadly: Some COVID-19 samples were acute and others convalescent; all came from the United States, Italy and Spain. T cells, B-cell-depleted T cells, or PBMCs supplied cDNA or gDNA.

In the authors' methods: How many nucleated cells were present was estimated from reference gene primer amplification. Method: immunoSEQ multiplex PCR; TCRdb's copy keeps in-frame clones and lacks some. V and J calls and clone size are as listed in that table; D and trimming were resolved from the DNA. The data contain around 53,000 clones, less than 85% of them seen just once; the ten biggest clones take up approximately 15%. This clonotype was obtained from a man in his sixties or seventies with active COVID-19. Input material: peripheral blood.

The CDR3: CASSLSGTRAYEQYF. The CDR3 bases are TGTGCCAGCAGCTTATCTGGGACTAGAGCCTACGAGCAGTACTTC. The gene calls are TRBV7-8 and TRBJ2-7; 8 nucleotides match TRBD2. The V gene's germline CDR1 is SGHVS and CDR2 FQNEAQ. The CDR3 loop spans 15 amino acids. V dropped 2 bases and J dropped 2; count of bases not matched to a gene: 5.